This TCR beta chain was sequenced in a study of blood T cell repertoires in COVID-19. Contact with a PCR-confirmed or clinician-diagnosed COVID-19 case occurred within 2 weeks of entry. Study processing details: Nucleated cell number was recorded as an estimate derived from reference gene primer amplification. TCRdb's copy holds only in-frame clones and misses some; the assay was immunoSEQ multiplex PCR. The DNA gave D and trimming, while V, J and clone size come from that table. Among 300,000 or so clones listed, nearly 90% were seen once. The sample was PBMCs or T cells enriched from blood (not recorded which). This clonotype originated in a woman in her 50s who had been exposed to COVID-19.

CDR3 in amino acids: CASSVSMNTEAFF. In DNA form, the CDR3 reads TGTGCCAGCAGCGTGTCCATGAACACTGAAGCTTTCTTT. This chain uses TRBV11-3 with TRBJ1-1; the D is unclear. Germline values: CDR1 SGHNT, CDR2 YENEEA. Trimming took off 5 bases at V and 0 bases at J, with 7 bases between the two ends. The CDR3 totals 13 residues.